This T cell receptor beta chain was observed in a study of cytomegalovirus exposure and HLA in healthy donors. For the study at large: A subsequent analysis reported that the 100 to 150 validation repertoires were produced on the same platform that had also been used for the 500 to 700 first-cohort repertoires. Notes on the study in general: In the 120 validation repertoires, a later analysis found that first-cohort TCR clusters tended to co-occur.

V was trimmed by 3 bases and J by 5 bases, leaving 15 bases between them. The CDR3 runs 15 residues. Germline V gene sequence: CDR1 SGHDT, CDR2 YYEEEE. Here immunoSEQ multiplex PCR was the method, and the copy in TCRdb shows in-frame clones only, minus some. The profile shows about 150,000 clones, about 82% of them singletons. Points on this clone: Its antigen is currently unknown.

Sequencing used PBMCs. This receptor was obtained from a human donor in good health. This chain links TRBV5-6 with TRBJ2-4; the D gene is possibly TRBD1 (6 bases). CDR3 sequence: CASSYQAPGENIQYF. Written as DNA, the CDR3 is TGTGCCAGCAGCTACCAGGCGCCAGGGGAAAACATTCAGTACTTC.